Sequencing of this T cell receptor (beta chain) was carried out in a study of post-analysis software for immune sequencing data. Study context: The cohort encompassed relapsing-remitting, secondary progressive and progressive-relapsing multiple sclerosis disease courses. Findings and caveats of the study: Strong same-batch co-clustering of samples appeared with F measure clustering. Multiple sclerosis patients showed significantly lower normalized Chao1 diversity than controls did.

For this clonotype: Its antigen remains unknown.

Carried by the TCR beta cDNA libraries were unique molecular identifiers. Roughly 450,000 cDNA molecules came from around 1 to 10 million T cells. TCRdb fed the PCR reads into MiXCR, producing one record per CDR3 protein. The sample consists of about 430,000 distinct CDR3 sequences, 35% to 45% of them appearing once. The sequence came from a girl aged 2-10 years with multiple sclerosis. Sequencing was performed on blood.

The CDR3 here is CSARSGTWSYEQYF. Here the CDR3 DNA reads TGCAGTGCTAGGTCCGGGACATGGTCGTACGAGCAGTACTTC. The V call is TRBV20-1, the J call TRBJ2-7, with D tentatively TRBD1 (6 bases). Trimming removed 3 bases at V and 4 bases at J, with 16 bases between. The CDR3 runs to 14 residues. Germline CDR1 reads DFQATT; CDR2 reads SNEGSKA (reference sequence).